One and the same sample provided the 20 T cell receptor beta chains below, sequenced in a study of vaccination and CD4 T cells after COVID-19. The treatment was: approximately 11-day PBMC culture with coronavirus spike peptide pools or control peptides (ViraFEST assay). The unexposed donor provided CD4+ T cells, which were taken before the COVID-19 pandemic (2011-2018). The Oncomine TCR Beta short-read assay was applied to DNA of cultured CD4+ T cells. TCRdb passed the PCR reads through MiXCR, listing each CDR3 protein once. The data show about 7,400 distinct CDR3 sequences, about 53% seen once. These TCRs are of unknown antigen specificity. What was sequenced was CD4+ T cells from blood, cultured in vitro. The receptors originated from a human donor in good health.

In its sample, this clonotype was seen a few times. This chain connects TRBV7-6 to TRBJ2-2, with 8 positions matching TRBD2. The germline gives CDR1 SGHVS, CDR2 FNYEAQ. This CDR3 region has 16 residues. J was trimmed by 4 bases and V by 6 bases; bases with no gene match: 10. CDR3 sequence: CASSGTSRGGTGELFF. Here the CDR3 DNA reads TGTGCCAGCAGTGGAACTAGCCGGGGGGGCACCGGGGAGCTGTTTTTT.

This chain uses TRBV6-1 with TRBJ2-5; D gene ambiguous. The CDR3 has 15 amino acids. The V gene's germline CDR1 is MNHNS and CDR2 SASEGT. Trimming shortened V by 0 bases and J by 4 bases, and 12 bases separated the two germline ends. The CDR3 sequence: CASSEAFWSRETQYF. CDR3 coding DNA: TGTGCCAGCAGTGAAGCGTTTTGGTCGAGAGAGACCCAGTACTTC.

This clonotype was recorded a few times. The CDR3 reads CASSDRAGGQNTQYF. The CDR3 DNA reads as TGTGCCAGCAGTGACCGCGCGGGGGGGCAGAATACGCAGTATTTT. The gene calls are TRBV6-4 and TRBJ2-3; 9 bases line up with TRBD2. Germline loops: CDR1 MRHNA, CDR2 SNTAGT. This CDR3 has 15 amino acids. V lost 2 bases to trimming and J lost 7 bases; unmatched junction nucleotides: 7.

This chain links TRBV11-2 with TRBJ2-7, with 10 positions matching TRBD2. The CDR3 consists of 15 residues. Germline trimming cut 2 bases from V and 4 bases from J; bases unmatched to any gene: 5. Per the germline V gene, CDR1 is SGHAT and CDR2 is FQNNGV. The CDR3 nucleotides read TGTGCCAGCAGCTTACTAGCGGGAGATGGGTACGAGCAGTACTTC. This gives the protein CASSLLAGDGYEQYF.

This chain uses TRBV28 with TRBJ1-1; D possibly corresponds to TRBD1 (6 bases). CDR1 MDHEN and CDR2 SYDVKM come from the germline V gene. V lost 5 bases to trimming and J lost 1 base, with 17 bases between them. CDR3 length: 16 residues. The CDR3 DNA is TGTGCCAGCAGTCCGTACAGGGACGGATGGAACACTGAAGCTTTCTTT. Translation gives CASSPYRDGWNTEAFF.

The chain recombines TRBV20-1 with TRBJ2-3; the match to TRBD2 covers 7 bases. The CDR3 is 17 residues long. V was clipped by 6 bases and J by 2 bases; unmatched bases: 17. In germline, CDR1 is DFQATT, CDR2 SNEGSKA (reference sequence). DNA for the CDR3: TGCAGTGCGCGCTCCGGGGGGACTGGGGCCGTCACAGATACGCAGTATTTT. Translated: CSARSGGTGAVTDTQYF.

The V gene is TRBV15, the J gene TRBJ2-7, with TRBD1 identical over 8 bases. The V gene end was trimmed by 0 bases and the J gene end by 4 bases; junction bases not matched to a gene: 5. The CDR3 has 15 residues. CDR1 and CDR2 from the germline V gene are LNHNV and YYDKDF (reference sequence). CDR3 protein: CATSREGQGLYEQYF. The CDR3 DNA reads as TGTGCCACCAGCAGAGAAGGACAGGGCCTATACGAGCAGTACTTC.

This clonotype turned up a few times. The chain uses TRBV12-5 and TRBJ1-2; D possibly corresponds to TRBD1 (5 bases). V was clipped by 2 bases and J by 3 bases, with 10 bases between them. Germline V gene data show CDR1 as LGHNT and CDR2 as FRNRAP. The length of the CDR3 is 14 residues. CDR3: CASGLTGRYYGYTF. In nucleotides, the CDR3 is TGTGCTAGTGGTTTGACGGGGCGTTACTATGGCTACACCTTC.

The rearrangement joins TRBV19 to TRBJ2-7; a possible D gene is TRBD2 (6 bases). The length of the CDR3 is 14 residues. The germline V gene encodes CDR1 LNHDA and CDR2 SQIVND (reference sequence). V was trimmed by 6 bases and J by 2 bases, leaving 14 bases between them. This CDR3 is CASRPRDSTYEQYF. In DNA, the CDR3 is TGTGCCAGTAGACCTCGGGACTCCACCTACGAGCAGTACTTC.

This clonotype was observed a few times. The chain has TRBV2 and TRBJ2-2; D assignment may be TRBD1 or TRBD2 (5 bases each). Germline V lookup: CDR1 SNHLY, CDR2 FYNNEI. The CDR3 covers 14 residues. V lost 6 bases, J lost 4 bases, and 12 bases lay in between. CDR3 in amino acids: CASRWGSSTGELFF. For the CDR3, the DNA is TGTGCCAGCAGGTGGGGGAGTAGCACCGGGGAGCTGTTTTTT.

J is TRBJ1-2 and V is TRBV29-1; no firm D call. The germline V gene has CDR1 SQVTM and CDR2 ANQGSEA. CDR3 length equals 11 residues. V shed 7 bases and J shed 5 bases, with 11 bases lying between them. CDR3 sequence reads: CSANRIYGYTF. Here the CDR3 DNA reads TGCAGCGCCAACCGGATTTATGGCTACACCTTC.

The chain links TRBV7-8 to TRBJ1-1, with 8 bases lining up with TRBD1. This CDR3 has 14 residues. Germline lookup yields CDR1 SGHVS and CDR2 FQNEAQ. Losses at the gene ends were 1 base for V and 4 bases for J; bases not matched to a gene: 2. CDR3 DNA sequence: TGTGCCAGCAGCTTAGAGGACAGGGCCACTGAAGCTTTCTTT. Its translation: CASSLEDRATEAFF.

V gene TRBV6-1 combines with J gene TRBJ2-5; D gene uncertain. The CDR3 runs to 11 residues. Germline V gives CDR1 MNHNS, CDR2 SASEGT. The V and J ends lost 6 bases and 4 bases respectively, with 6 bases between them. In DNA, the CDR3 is TGTGCCAGCAGGTTAGGAGAGACCCAGTACTTC. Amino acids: CASRLGETQYF.

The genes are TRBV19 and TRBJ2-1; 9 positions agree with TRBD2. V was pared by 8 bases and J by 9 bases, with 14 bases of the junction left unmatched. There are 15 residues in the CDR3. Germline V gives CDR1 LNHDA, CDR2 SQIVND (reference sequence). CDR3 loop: CASRRGGVGWLEQFF. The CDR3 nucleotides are TGTGCCAGTCGCCGCGGGGGGGTCGGGTGGCTTGAGCAGTTCTTC.

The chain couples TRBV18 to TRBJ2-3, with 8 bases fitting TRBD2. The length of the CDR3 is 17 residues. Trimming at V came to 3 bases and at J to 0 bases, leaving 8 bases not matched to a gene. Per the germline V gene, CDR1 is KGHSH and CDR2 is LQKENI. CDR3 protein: CASSPLRASGSTDTQYF. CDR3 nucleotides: TGTGCCAGCTCACCCCTACGGGCTAGCGGGAGCACAGATACGCAGTATTTT. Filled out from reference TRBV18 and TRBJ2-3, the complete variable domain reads NAGVMQNPRHLVRRRGQEARLRCSPMKGHSHVYWYRQLPEEGLKFMVYLQKENIIDESGMPKERFSAEFPKEGPSILRIQQVVRGDSAAYFCASSPLRASGSTDTQYFGPGTRLTVL.

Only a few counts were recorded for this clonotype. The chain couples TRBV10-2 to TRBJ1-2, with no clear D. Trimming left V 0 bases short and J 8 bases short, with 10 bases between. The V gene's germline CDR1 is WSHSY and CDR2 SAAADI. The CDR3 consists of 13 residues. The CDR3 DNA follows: TGCGCCAGCAGTGAGTCGAATCCTGGAGGCTACACCTTC. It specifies CASSESNPGGYTF.

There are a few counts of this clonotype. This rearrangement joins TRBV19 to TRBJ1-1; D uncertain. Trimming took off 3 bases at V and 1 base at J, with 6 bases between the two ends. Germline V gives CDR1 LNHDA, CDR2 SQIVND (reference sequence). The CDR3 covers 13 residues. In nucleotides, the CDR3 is TGTGCCAGTAGTATCCGCCGGAACACTGAAGCTTTCTTT. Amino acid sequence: CASSIRRNTEAFF.

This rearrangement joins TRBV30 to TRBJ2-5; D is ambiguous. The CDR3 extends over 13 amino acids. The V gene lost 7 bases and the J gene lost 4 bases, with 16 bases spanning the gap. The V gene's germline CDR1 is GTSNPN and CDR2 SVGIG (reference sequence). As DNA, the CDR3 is TGTGCCTTCCGCAGATGGGGTAGAGAGACCCAGTACTTC. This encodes CAFRRWGRETQYF.

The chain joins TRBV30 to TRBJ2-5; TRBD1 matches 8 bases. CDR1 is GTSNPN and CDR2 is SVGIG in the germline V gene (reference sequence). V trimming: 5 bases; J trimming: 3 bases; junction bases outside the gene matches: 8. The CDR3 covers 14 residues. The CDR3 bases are TGTGCCTGGTGGACAGGGTCGGGGAAAGAGACCCAGTACTTC. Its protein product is CAWWTGSGKETQYF.

DNA for the CDR3: TGTGCCAGCAGCCTACCGGGACTAAGAGCCTCCTACGAGCAGTACTTC. This translates into CASSLPGLRASYEQYF. This chain uses TRBV7-2 with TRBJ2-7; 7 bases are a match to TRBD2. The V gene end was trimmed by 5 bases and the J gene end by 0 bases; junction bases not matched to a gene: 10. The CDR3 is 16 amino acids. Germline assignment: CDR1 SGHTA and CDR2 FQGNSA.